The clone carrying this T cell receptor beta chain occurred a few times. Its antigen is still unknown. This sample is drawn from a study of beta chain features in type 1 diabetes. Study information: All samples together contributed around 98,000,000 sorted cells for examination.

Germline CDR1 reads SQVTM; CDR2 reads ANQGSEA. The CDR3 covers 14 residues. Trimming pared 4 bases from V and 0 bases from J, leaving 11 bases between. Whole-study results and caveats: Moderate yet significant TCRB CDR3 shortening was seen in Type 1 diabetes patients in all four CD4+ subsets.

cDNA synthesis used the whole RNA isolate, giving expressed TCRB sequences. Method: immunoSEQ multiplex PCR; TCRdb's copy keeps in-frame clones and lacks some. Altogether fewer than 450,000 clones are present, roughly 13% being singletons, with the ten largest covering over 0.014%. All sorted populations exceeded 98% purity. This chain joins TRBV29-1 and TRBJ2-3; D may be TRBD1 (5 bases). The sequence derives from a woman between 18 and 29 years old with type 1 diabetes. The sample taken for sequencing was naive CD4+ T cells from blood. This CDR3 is CSVAQAYSTDTQYF. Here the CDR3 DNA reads TGCAGCGTTGCACAGGCGTATAGCACAGATACGCAGTATTTT.